A single sample is the source of the 22 T cell receptor beta chains below, sequenced in a study of response to subunit inactivated influenza vaccine. TCRdb independently ran MiXCR on the RT-PCR reads; one entry per CDR3 protein. The sample lists about 800,000 distinct CDR3 sequences; 21% were seen once. The source was PBMCs from blood, collected 4 to 6 days after vaccination. The receptor set was obtained from a man in his fifties who received an inactivated influenza vaccine.

This clonotype was seen just once. This rearrangement joins TRBV4-2 to TRBJ2-6; 9 bases match TRBD1. The CDR3 runs to 19 residues. The ends lost 0 bases at V and 0 bases at J; junction bases unmatched: 6. Germline values: CDR1 LGHNA, CDR2 YNFKEQ. The CDR3 loop is CASSQDVGQGPSGANVLTF. The CDR3 region has the DNA TGTGCCAGCAGCCAAGATGTGGGACAGGGACCCTCTGGGGCCAACGTCCTGACTTTC.

This clonotype was counted ten times or more. The rearrangement uses TRBV4-3 and TRBJ2-1, with 9 bases identical to TRBD1. Trimming took 1 base from V and 7 from J; bases not matched to a gene: 14. CDR1 and CDR2 from the germline V gene are LGHNA and YSLEER. The CDR3 contains 18 residues. Here the CDR3 DNA reads TGCGCCAGCAGCCAAGTATTACCGGGACAGGGATTAGGGAATGAGCAGTTCTTC. Its protein is CASSQVLPGQGLGNEQFF.

This chain joins TRBV12-3 or TRBV12-4 and TRBJ2-7; a weak D match, TRBD2 (5 bases). V was cut by 5 bases and J by 5 bases, with 19 bases left in between. This CDR3 has 15 amino acids. CDR3 loop: CASSPPLLETDEQYF. The CDR3 region has the DNA TGTGCCAGCAGTCCACCGTTACTAGAAACGGACGAGCAGTACTTC.

The V call is TRBV5-1, the J call TRBJ2-7, with 8 bases matching TRBD2. V shed 5 bases and J 2 bases; nucleotides not matched to a gene: 6. Germline CDR1 and CDR2: SGHRS and YFSETQ. This CDR3 comprises 14 residues. The CDR3 loop is CASRYREGTYEQYF. CDR3 DNA: TGCGCCAGCAGGTATCGGGAGGGGACCTACGAGCAGTACTTC.

This clonotype was counted a few times. The gene calls are TRBV12-3 or TRBV12-4 and TRBJ2-3, with 12 bases matching TRBD2. V was clipped by 6 bases and J by 3 bases; unmatched bases: 10. This CDR3 region has 17 residues. CDR3 loop: CASSRRLAGVQTDTQYF. In nucleotides, the CDR3 is TGTGCCAGCAGCCGGAGACTAGCGGGAGTTCAGACAGATACGCAGTATTTT.

The chain employs TRBV28 and TRBJ2-1; no firm D call. Trimming removed 8 bases from V and 5 bases from J, with 10 bases in between. This CDR3 contains 12 residues. The V gene's germline CDR1 is MDHEN and CDR2 SYDVKM. The CDR3 is CASGARDNEQFF. CDR3 nucleotide sequence: TGTGCCAGCGGTGCCCGGGACAATGAGCAGTTCTTC.

This clonotype was recorded many times. This chain links TRBV12-3 or TRBV12-4 with TRBJ2-3, with a tentative D call TRBD2 (5 bases). Trimming left V 3 bases short and J 6 bases short, with 13 bases between. This CDR3 is 14 amino acids long. This CDR3 is CASSFVLAVDTQYF. CDR3 bases: TGTGCCAGCAGTTTCGTCCTAGCTGTGGATACGCAGTATTTT.

The genes are TRBV5-1 and TRBJ2-1, with 7 bases fitting TRBD1. V dropped 0 bases and J dropped 7; count of bases not matched to a gene: 7. Per the germline V gene, CDR1 is SGHRS and CDR2 is YFSETQ. This CDR3 has 15 amino acids. As DNA, the CDR3 is TGCGCCAGCAGCTTGGAAGGGGGCTCATTTAATGAGCAGTTCTTC. Translation gives CASSLEGGSFNEQFF.

This sequence joins TRBV5-1 and TRBJ2-7; D uncertain. CDR1 and CDR2 from the germline V gene are SGHRS and YFSETQ. The CDR3 loop spans 15 amino acids. Trimming took 0 bases from V and 3 from J, leaving 13 bases between them. CDR3 amino acids: CASSLAYRNLYEQYF. In DNA form, the CDR3 reads TGCGCCAGCAGCTTGGCCTATAGGAACCTCTACGAGCAGTACTTC.

This clonotype came up a few times. This chain joins TRBV29-1 and TRBJ2-5; possible D gene TRBD1, 6 bases. The CDR3 extends over 14 amino acids. V lost 6 bases, J lost 5 bases, and 19 bases lay in between. The germline V gene has CDR1 SQVTM and CDR2 ANQGSEA. CDR3 nucleotides: TGCAGCGTACGGGACACTGGAAGGGGGGAGACCCAGTACTTC. Its protein product is CSVRDTGRGETQYF.

This clonotype was detected only a few times. The chain recombines TRBV10-3 with TRBJ1-2; TRBD1 aligns across 7 bases. This CDR3 spans 14 amino acids. V lost 7 bases to trimming and J lost 3 bases; unmatched junction nucleotides: 8. CDR1 and CDR2 from the germline V gene are ENHRY and SYGVKD. The CDR3 reads CAIIPGQGDYGYTF. In DNA form, the CDR3 reads TGTGCCATCATCCCCGGGCAGGGGGACTATGGCTACACCTTC.

Ten or more counts support this clonotype. The gene calls are TRBV12-3 or TRBV12-4 and TRBJ1-5, with D unclear. The V end lost 6 bases, the J end lost 0 bases, and 15 bases lay between the germline ends. The CDR3 loop spans 16 amino acids. In nucleotides, the CDR3 is TGTGCCAGCAGCCTTTTTGGAGGCAATAGCAATCAGCCCCAGCATTTT. Translating gives CASSLFGGNSNQPQHF.

The chain is built from TRBV28 and TRBJ2-1; the match to TRBD2 covers 7 bases. The germline V gene encodes CDR1 MDHEN and CDR2 SYDVKM. The CDR3 is 14 amino acids. With V trimmed by 5 bases and J by 7 bases, 8 bases remained unmatched. CDR3 sequence: CASSKAGIKNEQFF. CDR3 bases: TGTGCCAGCAGTAAAGCGGGAATCAAGAATGAGCAGTTCTTC.

This clonotype was seen ten or more times. This chain links TRBV3-1 with TRBJ2-1, with no clear D. The CDR3 is made up of 12 amino acids. V lost 4 bases and J lost 7, with 8 bases in between. Germline V gene lookup returns CDR1 LGHDT and CDR2 YNNKEL (reference sequence). The CDR3: CASSRLDNEQFF. CDR3 nucleotide sequence: TGTGCCAGCAGCCGCCTGGATAATGAGCAGTTCTTC.

This clonotype appeared many times. The DNA of the CDR3 is TGTGCCAGCAGCTTATTTTCCTACGAGCAGTACTTC. Translating gives CASSLFSYEQYF. This chain joins TRBV12-3 or TRBV12-4 and TRBJ2-7, with unresolved D. The ends were cut back, 6 bases at V and 1 base at J, with 7 bases in the middle. This CDR3 region has 12 residues.

The chain combines TRBV19 with TRBJ2-2; TRBD1 matches at 7 bases. The V and J ends lost 6 bases and 5 bases, in that order; junction bases with no gene match: 9. CDR1 is LNHDA and CDR2 is SQIVND in the germline V gene (reference sequence). The length of the CDR3 is 15 residues. The CDR3 loop reads CASRPGTARTGELFF. The CDR3 DNA is TGTGCCAGTAGGCCCGGGACAGCGAGGACCGGGGAGCTGTTTTTT.

This clonotype was seen only a few times. The chain couples TRBV12-3 or TRBV12-4 to TRBJ2-2; D is perhaps TRBD1 or TRBD2 (5 bases each). The CDR3 is 16 residues long. V shed 6 bases and J shed 3 bases, with 17 bases lying between them. The CDR3 region has the DNA TGTGCCAGCAGCCCCTGGGGGTACGAGTACACCGGGGAGCTGTTTTTT. This encodes CASSPWGYEYTGELFF.

The chain links TRBV20-1 to TRBJ1-2; D may be TRBD1 (6 bases). The CDR3 totals 16 residues. V lost 3 bases and J lost 4, with 21 bases in between. Germline CDR1 DFQATT, CDR2 SNEGSKA (reference sequence). CDR3 sequence (DNA): TGCAGTGCTAGGGCCCGAGGGGGGACACTCGGCTATGGCTACACCTTC. Its translation: CSARARGGTLGYGYTF.

This chain links TRBV5-1 with TRBJ2-1; 7 bases are shared with TRBD1. Trimming took 4 bases from V and 4 from J; bases not matched to a gene: 8. This CDR3 has 15 residues. Germline CDR1 and CDR2: SGHRS and YFSETQ. The CDR3 sequence: CASSPEGAAYNEQFF. The CDR3 bases are TGCGCCAGCAGCCCAGAGGGGGCGGCTTACAATGAGCAGTTCTTC.

This clonotype showed up many times. This sequence joins TRBV5-1 and TRBJ2-7, with 7 bases aligning to TRBD2. V gave up 4 bases and J gave up 0 bases; unmatched junction bases: 4. Germline CDR1 SGHRS, CDR2 YFSETQ. The CDR3 spans 14 residues. CDR3 DNA sequence: TGCGCCAGCAGCCCCGGGACTACCTCCTACGAGCAGTACTTC. Protein: CASSPGTTSYEQYF. The full variable domain, completed using reference TRBV5-1 and TRBJ2-7, is KAGVTQTPRYLIKTRGQQVTLSCSPISGHRSVSWYQQTPGQGLQFLFEYFSETQRNKGNFPGRFSGRQFSNSRSEMNVSTLELGDSALYLCASSPGTTSYEQYFGPGTRLTVT.

The chain couples TRBV24-1 to TRBJ2-3; weak D call: TRBD2 (7 bases). Germline values: CDR1 KGHDR, CDR2 SFDVKD. CDR3 size: 15 residues. Between the trimmed V and J ends, which lost 0 bases and 4 bases, there was a span of 10 bases. The DNA for the CDR3 is TGTGCCACCAGTGATTTGGCGGGGGCGGCAGATACGCAGTATTTT. This translates into CATSDLAGAADTQYF.

This clonotype appeared many times. V is TRBV29-1 and J is TRBJ1-1; TRBD1 aligns across 8 bases. Germline V gene sequence: CDR1 SQVTM, CDR2 ANQGSEA. CDR3 length equals 15 residues. After removal of 1 base from V and 1 base from J, the junction contained 5 bases not matched to a gene. The DNA for the CDR3 is TGCAGCGTTGAAGGCCGGACAGGGTCGAACACTGAAGCTTTCTTT. Protein: CSVEGRTGSNTEAFF.